Each of the 15 T cell receptor beta chains below was sequenced from the same sample in a study of OX40 agonist ivuxolimab in advanced cancers. Clones were sequenced by immunoSEQ multiplex PCR, and TCRdb holds only the in-frame ones, with some missing. Here the sample spans about 94,000 clones, 87% being singletons. Sequences were derived from CD4+ or CD8+ T cells sorted from blood, sampled in a trial of the OX40 agonist ivuxolimab. These receptors were collected from an adult with an advanced solid tumor such as melanoma, head and neck, liver or kidney cancer.

The gene calls are TRBV5-1 and TRBJ2-5, with D perhaps matching TRBD1 (6 bases). This CDR3 is built from 15 residues. Trimming took off 3 bases at V and 5 bases at J, with 17 bases between the two ends. Germline CDR1 is SGHRS and CDR2 is YFSETQ. This CDR3 reads CASSSPYRVGETQYF. In DNA, the CDR3 is TGCGCCAGCAGCTCACCTTACAGGGTTGGGGAGACCCAGTACTTC.

The rearrangement uses TRBV4-2 and TRBJ2-7; 13 nucleotides agree with TRBD2. The V and J ends lost 5 bases and 2 bases, in that order; junction bases with no gene match: 9. Germline V gene data show CDR1 as LGHNA and CDR2 as YNFKEQ. The CDR3 is 17 amino acids. This CDR3 is CASSFTPTSGGTYEQYF. The CDR3 coding sequence is TGTGCCAGCAGCTTCACGCCGACTAGCGGGGGGACCTACGAGCAGTACTTC.

The V and J genes are TRBV5-1 and TRBJ1-2, with 8 bases fitting TRBD1. Germline lookup yields CDR1 SGHRS and CDR2 YFSETQ. The V and J ends lost 3 bases and 7 bases, in that order; junction bases with no gene match: 8. This CDR3 region has 14 residues. This CDR3 reads CASSSQGVGGGYTF. The CDR3 bases are TGCGCCAGCAGCTCACAGGGGGTGGGCGGTGGCTACACCTTC.

The chain recombines TRBV18 with TRBJ2-1; 14 bases line up with TRBD2. The ends lost 5 bases at V and 0 bases at J; junction bases unmatched: 3. The germline gives CDR1 KGHSH, CDR2 LQKENI. This CDR3 comprises 17 residues. The CDR3 is CASSTTSGGASYNEQFF. In DNA, the CDR3 is TGTGCCAGCTCAACGACTAGCGGGGGGGCCTCCTACAATGAGCAGTTCTTC.

This clone was detected a few times. J is TRBJ2-1 and V is TRBV4-3; D gene uncertain. V was trimmed by 1 base and J by 9 bases, leaving 13 bases between them. Per germline, CDR1 LGHNA and CDR2 YSLEER. The CDR3 sequence is 14 residues long. The CDR3 spells CASSQVPLSSEQFF. The CDR3 DNA sequence: TGCGCCAGCAGCCAAGTCCCATTAAGCAGTGAGCAGTTCTTC.

The chain employs TRBV7-2 and TRBJ1-2; 8 bases line up with TRBD1. This CDR3 region has 15 residues. Trimming removed 0 bases from V and 7 bases from J; junction bases left unmatched: 7. Germline-derived CDR1 and CDR2 are SGHTA and FQGNSA. CDR3 in DNA: TGTGCCAGCAGCTTAGCCCCAGGGGGCATGACTGGCTACACCTTC. Residues: CASSLAPGGMTGYTF.

The chain recombines TRBV28 with TRBJ1-5; 8 nucleotides agree with TRBD1. V trimming: 6 bases; J trimming: 7 bases; junction bases outside the gene matches: 11. The CDR3 contains 15 residues. The germline CDR1 and CDR2 sequences are MDHEN and SYDVKM. CDR3 nucleotides: TGTGCCAGCAGATATATAGGACAGGGAGGGCAGCCCCAGCATTTT. The encoded protein is CASRYIGQGGQPQHF.

The chain employs TRBV7-3 and TRBJ2-5; D not certain. Germline loops: CDR1 SGHTA, CDR2 FQGTGA. There are 15 residues in the CDR3. Trimming took off 4 bases at V and 3 bases at J, with 15 bases between the two ends. The CDR3 protein is CASSSRTGPEETQYF. CDR3 DNA: TGTGCCAGCAGCTCACGGACCGGTCCTGAAGAGACCCAGTACTTC.

As DNA, the CDR3 is TGTGCCAGCAGTTCGACCTATAGCAATCAGCCCCAGCATTTT. This codes for CASSSTYSNQPQHF. V usage is TRBV6-5 and J usage is TRBJ1-5; unclear D gene. The CDR3 is 14 residues long. Germline V CDR1 and CDR2: MNHEY, SVGAGI. V was pared by 4 bases and J by 0 bases, with 7 bases between.

This chain uses TRBV11-3 with TRBJ2-1; D remains unclear. This CDR3 has 12 amino acids. Per the germline V gene, CDR1 is SGHNT and CDR2 is YENEEA. Between the trimmed V and J ends, which lost 1 base and 8 bases, there was a span of 6 bases. CDR3 in amino acids: CASSLGYDEQFF. The DNA for the CDR3 is TGTGCCAGCAGCTTAGGGTACGATGAGCAGTTCTTC.

V usage is TRBV21-1 and J usage is TRBJ1-1. TRBV21-1 is marked as a pseudogene. The CDR3 contains 15 residues. The CDR3 sequence is CASSKVRFPETEAFF. The CDR3 DNA reads TGTGCCAGCAGCAAGGTACGGTTCCCCGAGACTGAAGCTTTCTTT.

This sequence joins TRBV7-8 and TRBJ1-6, with 9 bases matching TRBD1. Germline CDR1 SGHVS, CDR2 FQNEAQ. The length of the CDR3 is 14 residues. Trimming removed 5 bases from V and 10 bases from J; junction bases left unmatched: 6. In nucleotides, the CDR3 is TGTGCCAGCAGCGCAAGACAGGGGGAGTCACCCCTCCACTTT. Translating gives CASSARQGESPLHF. The whole variable domain, remainder taken from reference TRBV7-8 and TRBJ1-6, is GAGVSQSPRYKVAKRGQDVALRCDPISGHVSLFWYQQALGQGPEFLTYFQNEAQLDKSGLPSDRFFAERPEGSVSTLKIQRTQQEDSAVYLCASSARQGESPLHFGNGTRLTVT.

The V call is TRBV7-9, the J call TRBJ2-5; 9 positions agree with TRBD1. Per germline, CDR1 SEHNR and CDR2 FQNEAQ (reference sequence). The CDR3 totals 16 residues. J was trimmed by 5 bases and V by 5 bases; bases with no gene match: 12. The CDR3 DNA sequence: TGTGCCAGCAGCAAGTGGGGACAGGGATTGGGTGAGACCCAGTACTTC. This gives the protein CASSKWGQGLGETQYF.

CDR3 DNA: TGTGCCAGTAGTATAGGGTCGTTAGGGAACACTGAAGCTTTCTTT. The encoded protein is CASSIGSLGNTEAFF. The gene calls are TRBV19 and TRBJ1-1; D gene ambiguous. Germline V CDR1 and CDR2: LNHDA, SQIVND (reference sequence). Trimming stripped 1 base from V and 1 base from J, with 10 bases between. The length of the CDR3 is 15 residues.

The gene calls are TRBV5-8 and TRBJ2-7; tentative D call: TRBD2 (6 bases). The CDR3 is 17 residues long. Germline CDR1 is SGHTS and CDR2 is YDEGEE. Trimming pared 0 bases from V and 1 base from J, leaving 17 bases between. The CDR3 spells CASSLDRRVGTSYEQYF. In DNA, the CDR3 is TGTGCCAGCAGCTTGGATCGCAGGGTTGGGACTTCCTACGAGCAGTACTTC. Looking up the rest from reference TRBV5-8 and TRBJ2-7 gives the full variable domain: EAGVTQSPTHLIKTRGQQATLRCSPISGHTSVYWYQQALGLGLQFLLWYDEGEERNRGNFPPRFSGRQFPNYSSELNVNALELEDSALYLCASSLDRRVGTSYEQYFGPGTRLTVT.